This T cell receptor (beta chain) derives from a study of T cell responses to AZD1222 COVID-19 vaccine. Study-level results: There were vaccine-associated CD4 TCRs across spike, dominant at 160-218 and 743-854. Unmutated variant regions are reportedly targeted by nearly half of spike-specific TCRs. White British ancestry dominated among donors, who included more females, and clonal diversity was possibly underestimated. The number of AZD1222 recipients seropositive at baseline was only five to seven.

On this clone itself: Its antigen is unidentified.

Only in-frame clones appear in the TCRdb table, and some are missing; sequencing was by immunoSEQ multiplex PCR. Counted here are about 110,000 clones, roughly 90% occurring once; the ten biggest clones make up 1.2%. Germline lookup yields CDR1 KGHSH and CDR2 LQKENI. This CDR3 has 15 amino acids. Trimming took 2 bases from V and 0 from J, leaving 9 bases between them. The sequenced sample was peripheral blood, obtained on day 0 of AZD1222 vaccination. The gene calls are TRBV18 and TRBJ2-3; D is undetermined. The TCR comes from an adult in good health. The CDR3 sequence is CASSPAVYSTDTQYF. In DNA, the CDR3 is TGTGCCAGCTCACCAGCGGTATATAGCACAGATACGCAGTATTTT.